One and the same sample provided the 17 T cell receptor beta chains below, sequenced in a study of sequential checkpoint blockade in melanoma. Here immunoSEQ multiplex PCR was the method, and the copy in TCRdb shows in-frame clones only, minus some. The table lists about 20,000 clones, around 70% of them singletons. Treatment: randomized to nivolumab then ipilimumab (arm A) or the reverse (arm B). This specimen consisted of tumor tissue (inferred from file names), obtained from a patient given nivolumab and ipilimumab in sequence. The receptors here all came from a human donor with melanoma.

This sequence joins TRBV19 and TRBJ1-3; D gene uncertain. Between the trimmed V and J ends, which lost 8 bases and 7 bases, there was a span of 15 bases. The CDR3 covers 13 residues. Germline lookup yields CDR1 LNHDA and CDR2 SQIVND (reference sequence). CDR3: CASAVTGGNTIYF. The DNA for the CDR3 is TGTGCCAGTGCGGTAACTGGAGGGAACACCATATATTTT.

CDR3: CASRRRQPDQPQHF. The DNA for the CDR3 is TGTGCCAGCAGGCGACGTCAACCCGATCAGCCCCAGCATTTT. The rearrangement joins TRBV22-1 to TRBJ1-5; the table assigns TRBD1, which was not confirmed against the DNA. TRBV22-1 is a listed pseudogene. CDR3 length: 14 amino acids.

The V call is TRBV19, the J call TRBJ2-5; D possibly uses TRBD1 or TRBD2 (5 bases each). The germline gives CDR1 LNHDA, CDR2 SQIVND (reference sequence). The germline V and J ends were trimmed by 8 bases and 5 bases, with 15 bases remaining between them. The CDR3 contains 13 residues. The CDR3 reads CASGGLDRETQYF. The CDR3 DNA reads TGTGCCAGTGGGGGTCTCGATAGGGAGACCCAGTACTTC.

V is TRBV7-2 and J is TRBJ2-7; 7 bases match TRBD1. V shed 0 bases and J 2 bases; nucleotides not matched to a gene: 4. The CDR3 loop spans 15 amino acids. Germline assignment: CDR1 SGHTA and CDR2 FQGNSA. This CDR3 reads CASSLAAGTAYEQYF. CDR3 DNA sequence: TGTGCCAGCAGCTTAGCCGCCGGGACAGCCTACGAGCAGTACTTC.

This chain joins TRBV11-3 and TRBJ2-7, with 13 bases lining up with TRBD2. Germline assignment: CDR1 SGHNT and CDR2 YENEEA. The CDR3 is 16 amino acids. V dropped 5 bases and J dropped 0; count of bases not matched to a gene: 4. In DNA, the CDR3 is TGTGCCAGCAGCCGGACTAGCGGGAGCCTCTCCTACGAGCAGTACTTC. Protein product: CASSRTSGSLSYEQYF.

The sample holds a few counts of this clone. The V call is TRBV28, the J call TRBJ2-6; D is ambiguous. Germline loops: CDR1 MDHEN, CDR2 SYDVKM. The CDR3 contains 16 residues. Trimming pared 2 bases from V and 0 bases from J, leaving 8 bases between. The CDR3 region has the DNA TGTGCCAGCAGTTTAAGGCAGGTCTCTGGGGCCAACGTCCTGACTTTC. The encoded protein is CASSLRQVSGANVLTF.

This clone was seen more than once but under ten times. The J gene is TRBJ1-5, the V gene TRBV19; 8 bases are shared with TRBD1. Germline loops: CDR1 LNHDA, CDR2 SQIVND (reference sequence). The length of the CDR3 is 15 residues. V was pared by 4 bases and J by 5 bases, with 7 bases of the junction left unmatched. The CDR3 sequence is CASSTIGQGDQPQHF. CDR3 sequence (DNA): TGTGCCAGTAGTACCATCGGACAGGGAGATCAGCCCCAGCATTTT.

The chain combines TRBV6-8 with TRBJ2-7, with 12 bases lining up with TRBD1. After removal of 8 bases from V and 5 bases from J, the junction contained 10 bases not matched to a gene. The CDR3 length is 15 residues. From germline, CDR1 is MNHGY and CDR2 SAAAGT. CDR3 amino acids: CASLLKGTGGHEQYF. Here the CDR3 DNA reads TGTGCCAGCCTCCTTAAGGGGACAGGGGGCCACGAGCAGTACTTC.

The count of this clone is one. The junction departs from the called germline gene at one end, perhaps through a read error. The chain has TRBV7-4 and TRBJ2-5; 8 positions match TRBD2. Germline CDR1 and CDR2: SGHVT and SQSDAQ. The CDR3 is made up of 14 amino acids. CDR3 DNA: TGTGCCAGCACACTAGCGGACCCTCAAGGGACCCAGTACTTC. Its protein is CASTLADPQGTQYF.

The rearrangement joins TRBV6-8 to TRBJ1-4; D uncertain. CDR1 and CDR2 (germline): MNHGY, SAAAGT. There are 16 residues in the CDR3. The V end was cut by 5 bases, the J end by 5 bases, with 18 bases between. The CDR3 bases are TGTGCCAGCAGTGTAGACCGGATCGCCTTGAATGAAAAACTGTTTTTT. It yields the protein CASSVDRIALNEKLFF.

This chain links TRBV10-2 with TRBJ1-2, with a possible D match to TRBD1 (6 bases). The CDR3 spans 15 residues. Trimming shortened V by 5 bases and J by 7 bases, and 20 bases separated the two germline ends. CDR1 is WSHSY, CDR2 SAAADI, per germline. As DNA, the CDR3 is TGCGCCAGCAGTCCATCGACAGGAGTCCTGTCTGGCTACACCTTC. Protein: CASSPSTGVLSGYTF.

The CDR3 reads CAWSVSADTQYF. For the CDR3, the DNA is TGTGCCTGGAGTGTATCGGCAGATACGCAGTATTTT. This chain uses TRBV30 with TRBJ2-3; no clear D. There are 12 residues in the CDR3. Germline V gives CDR1 GTSNPN, CDR2 SVGIG (reference sequence). Between the trimmed V and J ends, which lost 0 bases and 4 bases, there was a span of 5 bases.

This sequence joins TRBV19 and TRBJ2-2; 8 bases align to TRBD1. V was pared by 8 bases and J by 4 bases, with 6 bases of the junction left unmatched. The CDR3 contains 14 residues. Germline V CDR1 and CDR2: LNHDA, SQIVND (reference sequence). CDR3 residues: CASFDRGGTGELFF. The CDR3 bases are TGTGCCAGTTTCGACAGGGGTGGCACCGGGGAGCTGTTTTTT. Based on the CDR3 plus reference TRBV19 and TRBJ2-2, the full variable domain is DGGITQSPKYLFRKEGQNVTLSCEQNLNHDAMYWYRQDPGQGLRLIYYSQIVNDFQKGDIAEGYSVSREKKESFPLTVTSAQKNPTAFYLCASFDRGGTGELFFGEGSRLTVL.

CDR3 coding DNA: TGTGCCAGCAGCTTAGTAGCGCTAGGCTATGGCTACACCTTC. Amino acid sequence: CASSLVALGYGYTF. J is TRBJ1-2 and V is TRBV11-3; D is unclear. The V gene lost 1 base and the J gene lost 4 bases, with 10 bases spanning the gap. Germline V lookup: CDR1 SGHNT, CDR2 YENEEA. This CDR3 is 14 amino acids long.

V and J are TRBV28 and TRBJ2-7; TRBD2 is a possible D gene (6 bases). Trimming took 3 bases from V and 5 from J, leaving 14 bases between them. Germline CDR1 MDHEN, CDR2 SYDVKM. CDR3 length: 14 residues. For the CDR3, the DNA is TGTGCCAGCAGTTTCCTACAGGAGGGCCACGAGCAGTACTTC. Encoded protein: CASSFLQEGHEQYF.

In its sample, this clone was seen once. V usage is TRBV10-3 and J usage is TRBJ1-2; 8 positions match TRBD1. The length of the CDR3 is 12 residues. With V trimmed by 10 bases and J by 8 bases, 9 bases remained unmatched. Germline V gives CDR1 ENHRY, CDR2 SYGVKD. The CDR3 loop reads CATVDRETGYTF. The CDR3 nucleotides read TGTGCCACCGTGGACAGGGAGACGGGCTACACCTTC.

The V and J genes are TRBV11-3 and TRBJ1-3; unclear D gene. Trimming took off 3 bases at V and 2 bases at J, with 17 bases between the two ends. This CDR3 contains 17 residues. Germline V gene lookup returns CDR1 SGHNT and CDR2 YENEEA. CDR3 in DNA: TGTGCCAGCAGCTTTGGGTCGCCCACAACTCCTGGAAACACCATATATTTT. Translation: CASSFGSPTTPGNTIYF.